Listed here is a single T cell receptor beta chain. These data come from a study of shared T cell receptors in the human thymus. The repertoire was sequenced with immunoSEQ multiplex PCR; TCRdb's copy has only in-frame clones and lacks some. The sample lists about 380,000 clones; around 95% were seen once. The sequence derives from a human donor. Sequencing was performed on thymocytes.

The CDR3 here is CASSKGPWAYNEQFF. The CDR3 nucleotides are TGTGCCAGCTCAAAGGGACCGTGGGCTTACAATGAGCAGTTCTTC. The chain recombines TRBV25-1 with TRBJ2-1, with D perhaps being TRBD1 or TRBD2 (5 bases each). The V gene's germline CDR1 is MGHDK and CDR2 SYGVNS. Trimming stripped 8 bases from V and 4 bases from J, with 18 bases between. The CDR3 totals 15 residues.